This T cell receptor beta chain stems from a study of T-cell memory formation after mild COVID-19. Study-wide findings and caveats: Cross-reactive memory apparently joined, as some responding clones appeared in pre-infection memory.

5'RACE, which relied on constant-segment primers, yielded TCR alpha and TCR beta cDNA libraries carrying sample barcodes and UMIs. TCRdb fed the 5' RACE reads into MiXCR, producing one record per CDR3 protein. The table has about 140,000 distinct CDR3 sequences, around 15% seen once. Trimming took off 3 bases at V and 6 bases at J, with 18 bases between the two ends. The CDR3 totals 14 residues. Germline lookup yields CDR1 SQVTM and CDR2 ANQGSEA. A note on this clonotype: Antigen specificity is unknown.

V gene TRBV29-1 combines with J gene TRBJ2-7, with a possible D match to TRBD2 (6 bases). The origin of this receptor is an adult woman who had mild COVID-19 (a few samples of this study predate the infection). Cell type and time point are not known. The sequencing sample was made of PBMCs or a T cell subset sorted from them (not recorded which). The CDR3 spells CSVESPGVAPEQYF. The CDR3 nucleotides are TGCAGCGTTGAGAGTCCGGGGGTGGCCCCCGAGCAGTACTTC.